This T cell receptor beta chain comes out of a study of T cell responses to AZD1222 COVID-19 vaccine (dated by TCRdb to the early 2020s). For the study in its entirety: TCR sequencing covered 230 or so trial participants: approximately 200 given two doses of AZD1222 and 26 given two doses of MenACWY control vaccine. Enrollment into the trials was organized by age into subgroups of 18-55, 56-69 and 70-plus years, and those subgroups contained roughly 150, 30 and 60 TCR-sequenced participants, respectively. On the study overall, not on this receptor specifically: In the small 56-69-year group, the increase in depth fell short of significance, most likely because of low power. Spike-specific TCR breadth and depth rose significantly after two AZD1222 doses compared with day 0 and with MenACWY recipients. Conclusions about previously exposed vaccinees are limited because only 6 or 7 AZD1222 recipients were SARS-CoV-2 seropositive at baseline. The vaccine-associated CD4 TCRs covered the entire spike protein, and the dominant responses fell in regions 160-218 and 743-854. Most participants were white British and females outnumbered males, and the authors suggested that clonal diversity may have been underestimated. Because no day 14 peak-response samples were available, the repertoires could be characterized only after the peak T cell response. Epitopes outside the regions mutated in the B.1.351 and B.1.1.7 variants were reportedly recognized by nearly half of the unique spike-specific TCRs.

V and J lose 6 bases and 1 base, and a span of 9 bases separates them. The CDR1 and CDR2 encoded by the germline V gene are WSHSY and SAAADI. The CDR3 runs 14 residues from the cysteine to the phenylalanine. The CDR3 DNA has 42 bases and is translated from base 1. Taken with the paper, the label for time point translates to: about 28 days (+/-7) after the second vaccine dose. This sample's treatment or condition label indicates: meningococcal conjugate vaccine given as trial control. Vaccinee samples came from UK trials COV001 and COV002, including a single-blind randomized controlled phase 2/3 trial of AZD1222 (ChAdOx1 nCoV-19) in healthy adults. For TCRbeta chain sequencing, PBMC samples were collected from trial participants at day 0 and at day 28 after the second dose. The CDR3 regions of human TCRbeta chains were subjected to immunosequencing. Turning to the authors' computational methods: TCRs in the repertoires were compared against a reference library of SARS-CoV-2-specific TCRs that had been generated with the MIRA antigen-specificity platform. Breadth was defined as the fraction of unique TCRs that were SARS-CoV-2-associated. Depth was defined as the fraction of total T cells that were SARS-CoV-2-associated. Using the MIRA data, each spike-specific TCR was mapped to the spike region that the TCR reacts to and placed in a CD4 or CD8 class. Log10-transformed breadth and depth values were compared by one-way ANOVA with Sidak's multiple comparisons tests. Held by TCRdb, this immuneACCESS table contains in-frame sequences only and omits some clones. Under half of the omission traces to an unresolved V gene where checked; the cause of the rest is unknown. V, J and clone size are taken as reported in that table, and D and trimming were inferred from the DNA itself. In this sample the table shows more than 100,000 clones, about 82% of which occur a single time. Approximately 8% of the sample lies in the top ten.

As to this clone: It has no known antigen specificity. There are no base qualities to consult, and no much larger clone falls within one base.

The sequencing here drew on peripheral blood, taken 28 days after the second dose of the MenACWY control vaccine. The source is an adult who received the MenACWY meningococcal vaccine as a control. Rearrangement joined TRBV10-2 to TRBJ2-2, with a weak D call of TRBD1 (5 bases match). CDR3 region: CASRIQENTGELFF. The DNA sequence follows: TGCGCCAGCAGGATACAGGAGAACACCGGGGAGCTGTTTTTT.